This TCR beta chain appears in the sequencing data of a study of CD8 T cells in Susac syndrome. Germline V CDR1 and CDR2: DFQATT, SNEGSKA (reference sequence). V shed 0 bases and J shed 2 bases, with 10 bases lying between them. CDR3 length: 14 amino acids. A quantity of roughly 0.5 to 1 ug RNA underwent reverse transcription using random hexamers. Amplification of TCR beta CDR3 by immunoSEQ multiplex PCR spanned 54 Vbeta and 13 Jbeta. Each CDR3 protein is one row after TCRdb ran MiXCR on the immunoSEQ multiplex PCR reads. This sample has 120,000 to 150,000 distinct CDR3 sequences; 90% to 95% occur once, and the top ten carry about 0.11%.

The sequenced material came from CD4+ T cells from PBMCs. This TCR was recovered from a human donor with multiple sclerosis. The J gene is TRBJ1-2, the V gene TRBV20-1; D gene unclear. This chain's CDR3 is CSARDSEPNYGYTF. The CDR3 nucleotides are TGCAGTGCTAGAGATTCTGAACCCAACTATGGCTACACCTTC.